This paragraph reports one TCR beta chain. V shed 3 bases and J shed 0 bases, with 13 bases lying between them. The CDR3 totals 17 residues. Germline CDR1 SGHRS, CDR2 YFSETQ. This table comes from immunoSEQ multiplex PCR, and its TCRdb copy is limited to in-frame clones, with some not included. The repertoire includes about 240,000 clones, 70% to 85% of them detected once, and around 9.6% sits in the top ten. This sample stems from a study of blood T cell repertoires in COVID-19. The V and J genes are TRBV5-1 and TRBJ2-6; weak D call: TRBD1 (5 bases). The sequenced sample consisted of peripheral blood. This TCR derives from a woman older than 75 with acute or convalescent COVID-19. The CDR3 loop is CASSYGHIDSGANVLTF. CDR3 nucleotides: TGCGCCAGCAGCTATGGACACATTGACTCTGGGGCCAACGTCCTGACTTTC.